This TCR beta chain was sequenced in a study of T cells in Graves' hyperthyroidism and ophthalmopathy. About the study: Any treatment followed the collection of peripheral blood at initial diagnosis. General study points: For ophthalmopathy, model prediction preceded onset by a median roughly 6.2 months. Clonotypes that were expanded in thyroid above 0.001 mostly appeared in blood too.

This CDR3 contains 18 residues. Germline lookup yields CDR1 DFQATT and CDR2 SNEGSKA (reference sequence). The V and J ends lost 0 bases and 2 bases, in that order; junction bases with no gene match: 11. Clinical symptoms, serum thyroxine and TRAb, thyroid ultrasound and orbital computed tomography together formed the diagnostic basis. RNA transcripts provided the source from which TCR beta CDR3 regions were amplified. First-round RT-PCR of the TCR CDR3 relied on the HTBI primer set. TCRdb itself ran the multiplex PCR reads through MiXCR, one entry per CDR3 protein. The sample records hundreds of thousands of distinct CDR3 sequences, over 11% being singletons. At least ten counts were recorded for this clonotype. Its matching antigen is unknown.

This TCR derives from a woman aged 25 to 39 with Graves' hyperthyroidism. The V gene is TRBV20-1, the J gene TRBJ2-4; 9 bases map to TRBD1. The sequencing input was blood. The CDR3 is CSARDRGFGTGSKNIQYF. CDR3 coding DNA: TGCAGTGCTAGAGATCGGGGATTCGGGACAGGGTCCAAAAACATTCAGTACTTC.